The sequence of this T cell receptor (beta chain) was determined in a study of blood T cell repertoires in COVID-19. The table came from immunoSEQ multiplex PCR; TCRdb's copy has only in-frame clones and leaves some out. The sample lists under 250,000 clones, over 75% occurring once. CDR1 and CDR2 from the germline V gene are MNHEY and SMNVEV (reference sequence). V lost 2 bases and J lost 0, with 14 bases in between. This CDR3 comprises 18 residues. This TCR came from a man in his forties or fifties who had recovered from COVID-19. The chain employs TRBV27 and TRBJ2-6, with D possibly matching TRBD1 (6 bases). The specimen sequenced was PBMCs or T cells enriched from blood (not recorded which). CDR3 coding DNA: TGTGCCAGCAGTTTAGGGGTGACAGGCCCCTCTGGGGCCAACGTCCTGACTTTC. Translated, it gives CASSLGVTGPSGANVLTF.